Described below is a single T cell receptor beta chain sequence and its context. The source of the sample is a study of blood T cell repertoires in COVID-19. Whole-study context: Samples representing acute and convalescent COVID-19 were sourced from the United States, Italy and Spain. The cDNA or gDNA used as material had been derived from T cells, B-cell-depleted T cells, or PBMCs.

Some clones are missing from TCRdb's copy, which holds only in-frame ones; the method was immunoSEQ multiplex PCR. The sample has some 150,000 clones; around 89% are singletons. V lost 7 bases and J 5 bases, leaving 14 bases between the germline ends. This CDR3 contains 14 residues. Germline V gives CDR1 MDHEN, CDR2 SYDVKM. Enrolled through a virtual design, the participants were between roughly 18 and 90 years of age and came from some 25 US areas. Each participant's cohort was designated according to participant-reported clinical history. The clonotype comes from a woman in her 30s with acute COVID-19. Sequencing used PBMCs or T cells enriched from blood (not recorded which). The V gene is TRBV28, the J gene TRBJ2-2, with a weak D call TRBD2 (6 bases). The CDR3 sequence is CASTRDLRTGELFF. The CDR3 bases are TGTGCCAGCACCCGGGACTTGCGAACCGGGGAGCTGTTTTTT. The whole variable domain, filled in from reference TRBV28 and TRBJ2-2, reads DVKVTQSSRYLVKRTGEKVFLECVQDMDHENMFWYRQDPGLGLRLIYFSYDVKMKEKGDIPEGYSVSREKKERFSLILESASTNQTSMYLCASTRDLRTGELFFGEGSRLTVL.